This T cell receptor (beta chain) was identified in a study of blood T cell repertoires in COVID-19. Study details: Samples taken during acute and convalescent COVID-19 were collected in the United States, Italy and Spain. PBMCs, B-cell-depleted T cells, or T cells provided the cDNA or gDNA that made up the material.

After removal of 4 bases from V and 6 bases from J, the junction contained 10 bases not matched to a gene. The CDR3 sequence is 15 residues long. Germline V gene data show CDR1 as SGHRS and CDR2 as YFSETQ. Seattle participants joined during active infection and were tracked over time. Original methodology: Estimated nucleated cell counts came from reference gene primer amplification. Using immunoSEQ multiplex PCR, the repertoire was profiled, and TCRdb retains in-frame clones only, with some absent. V, J and clone size are those of that table, while D and trimming were read from the DNA. The sample records about 160,000 clones, around 82% being singletons.

This receptor was obtained from a middle-aged woman with COVID-19, enrolled during active disease. The genes are TRBV5-1 and TRBJ1-1; TRBD1 matches at 9 bases. The sequencing input was peripheral blood. For the CDR3, the DNA is TGCGCCAGCAGCGAGTCTACGGGACAGGGAGCTGAAGCTTTCTTT. Encoded protein: CASSESTGQGAEAFF.